This T cell receptor beta chain is drawn from a study of post-analysis software for immune sequencing data (dated by TCRdb to 2014 to 2015). In terms of the full investigation: Relapsing-remitting, secondary progressive and progressive-relapsing multiple sclerosis were recorded as disease courses, and subtype annotation was lacking for some patients. The patient repertoires were set against about 12 previously published healthy control repertoires from donors whose ages ranged from roughly 6 to 26 years. A subset of samples was prepared in parallel using single-end sample barcoding, then pooled and co-amplified after Illumina adapter ligation. The paper's findings and limits, for the study overall: Significantly lower normalized Chao1 diversity was found in multiple sclerosis patients than in controls, suggesting substantial peripheral T-cell clonal expansion. Patients showed significantly higher frequencies than controls for several TRBV segments, among them TRBV5-6, TRBV5-1 and TRBV20-1. Direct clustering with F measure showed strong co-clustering of samples prepared in the same batch, prompting a batch-effect correction. The control group was slightly older than the multiple sclerosis patient group.

TCR beta repertoires were profiled from peripheral blood of more than ten young patients with multiple sclerosis to demonstrate the VDJtools post-analysis software. The multiple sclerosis patients were children and adolescents between roughly 6 and 16 years of age. Libraries were made using PCR. Sequencing instrument: Illumina HiSeq 2500. Unique molecular identifiers were incorporated into TCR beta cDNA libraries to reduce PCR and sequencing biases. Some 500,000 cDNA molecules were obtained for every 1 to 10 million input T cells, so each molecule roughly corresponded to one T cell. The patient libraries were prepared and sequenced using the same protocol as the earlier healthy control dataset. Samples belonging to the same batch were prepared together, multiplexed and sequenced on a shared HiSeq lane. For the original study's pipeline: Raw barcoded reads were processed with MIGEC, discarding single-read molecular identifier groups before consensus assembly and CDR3 extraction. Clonotype tables were post-analysed with VDJtools, and diversity was normalized by down-sampling all datasets to the smallest sample size. Repertoire overlap clustering matched CDR3 amino acid but not nucleotide sequences to correct batch-related cross-sample contamination. TCRdb trimmed public reads at Q25 via fastp, called clones via MiXCR and kept in-frame beta chains. Each entry merges the rows of one CDR3 protein and shows their most common DNA and genes. TCRdb, not the authors, supplied the V and J calls. Across this sample there are approximately 730,000 distinct CDR3 sequences, with around 46% seen only once. The ten largest clones represent just under 5% of the sample.

CDR1 and CDR2, looked up from the germline V gene (reference sequence), are DFQATT and SNEGSKA. Inclusive of the bounding cysteine and phenylalanine, the CDR3 is 15 residues long. Only CDR3 DNA is held: 45 bases, read in frame from base 1. V lost 0 bases and J lost 1 base, and the count of bases not matched to a germline gene is 3. On this clonotype itself: No cognate antigen has been identified for it. No much larger clone is present one base from it, and per-base qualities are unavailable.

The sample consisted of blood. This receptor was identified in a girl aged 10-17 years with multiple sclerosis. Recombination connected TRBV20-1 to TRBJ2-4, with 7 bases in between that match TRBD2. DNA sequence: TGCAGTGCTAGAGACCCGACTAGCGCCAAAAACATTCAGTACTTC. The encoded protein is CSARDPTSAKNIQYF.